A few counts support the clone carrying this T cell receptor (beta chain). CDR3 length: 13 residues. V was cut by 4 bases and J by 0 bases, with 7 bases left in between. Germline lookup yields CDR1 SQVTM and CDR2 ANQGSEA. These data belong to a study of identical twins' blood T cells. TCRdb reprocessed the 5' RACE reads with MiXCR, giving one entry per CDR3 protein. The table lists roughly 340,000 distinct CDR3 sequences, around 30% of them singletons. Reared together, all three twin pairs probably met the same infectious agents and vaccines. The material sequenced was PBMCs. This TCR derives from a woman aged 18-49 years in good health. The chain couples TRBV29-1 to TRBJ2-1; the D is unclear. The DNA of the CDR3 is TGCAGCGTTGGAGTTAACTCCTACAATGAGCAGTTCTTC. Protein sequence: CSVGVNSYNEQFF.